This T cell receptor (beta chain) was identified in a study of blood T cell repertoires in COVID-19. Whole-study context: COVID-19 samples from acute and convalescent phases originated in the United States, Italy and Spain. The cDNA or gDNA used as material had been derived from T cells, B-cell-depleted T cells, or PBMCs.

After removal of 2 bases from V and 2 bases from J, the junction contained 4 bases not matched to a gene. The CDR3 extends over 16 amino acids. Germline CDR1 and CDR2: MNHNY and SVGAGI (reference sequence). Authors' analysis steps: Nucleated cell number was recorded as an estimate derived from reference gene primer amplification. Using immunoSEQ multiplex PCR, the repertoire was profiled, and TCRdb retains in-frame clones only, with some absent. The V and J calls and the clone size are those of that table, but D and trimming were determined from the DNA. The top ten hold roughly 1.4% of the sample, which has approximately 250,000 clones, about four fifths seen once.

This receptor was obtained from a woman between 40 and 50 years old who had recovered from COVID-19. The rearrangement uses TRBV6-6 and TRBJ2-7; 12 positions agree with TRBD2. Sample: peripheral blood. CDR3 sequence: CASSYTGLAGTYEQYF. CDR3 nucleotides: TGTGCCAGCAGTTACACCGGACTAGCGGGGACCTACGAGCAGTACTTC.